This record looks at one T cell receptor (beta chain) sequence and its context. The record originates from a study of blood T cell repertoires in COVID-19. V was cut by 8 bases and J by 4 bases, with 11 bases left in between. Germline values: CDR1 ENHRY, CDR2 SYGVKD. This CDR3 spans 12 amino acids. Clones were sequenced by immunoSEQ multiplex PCR, and TCRdb holds only the in-frame ones, with some missing. The sample lists some 340,000 clones, 85% to 95% occurring once. Specimen: PBMCs or T cells enriched from blood (not recorded which). The sequence came from a woman in her thirties who had been exposed to COVID-19. This chain joins TRBV10-3 and TRBJ1-1; no firm D call. CDR3 in DNA: TGTGCCATCGGGTTGCGGGGCACTGAAGCTTTCTTT. As protein: CAIGLRGTEAFF.